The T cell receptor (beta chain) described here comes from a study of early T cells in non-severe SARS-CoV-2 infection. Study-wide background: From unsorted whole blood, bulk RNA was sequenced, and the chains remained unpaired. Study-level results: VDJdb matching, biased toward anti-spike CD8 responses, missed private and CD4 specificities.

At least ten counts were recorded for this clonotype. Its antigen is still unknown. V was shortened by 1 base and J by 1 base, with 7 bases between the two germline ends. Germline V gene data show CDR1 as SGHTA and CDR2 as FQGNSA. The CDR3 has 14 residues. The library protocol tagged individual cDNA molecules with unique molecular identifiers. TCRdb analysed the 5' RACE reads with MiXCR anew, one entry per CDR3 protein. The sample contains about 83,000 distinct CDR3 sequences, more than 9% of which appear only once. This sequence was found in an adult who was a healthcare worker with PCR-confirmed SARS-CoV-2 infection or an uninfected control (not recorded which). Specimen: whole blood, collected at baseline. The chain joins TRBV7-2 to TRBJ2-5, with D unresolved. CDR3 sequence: CASSLEPLQETQYF. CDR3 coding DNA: TGTGCCAGCAGCTTAGAGCCCCTCCAAGAGACCCAGTACTTC.